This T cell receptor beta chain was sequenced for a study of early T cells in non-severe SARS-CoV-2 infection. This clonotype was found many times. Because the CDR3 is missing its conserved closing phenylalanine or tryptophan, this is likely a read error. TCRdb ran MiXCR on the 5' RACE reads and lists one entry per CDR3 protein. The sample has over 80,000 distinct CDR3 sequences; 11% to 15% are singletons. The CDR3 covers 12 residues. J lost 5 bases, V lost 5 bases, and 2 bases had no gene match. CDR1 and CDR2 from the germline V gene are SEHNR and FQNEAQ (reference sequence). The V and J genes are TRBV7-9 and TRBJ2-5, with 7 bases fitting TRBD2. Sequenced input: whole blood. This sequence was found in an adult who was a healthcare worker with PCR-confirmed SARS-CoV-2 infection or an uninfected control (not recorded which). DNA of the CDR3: TGTGCCAGCAGCCTTAGCGGGGAGACCCAGTACTTG. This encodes CASSLSGETQYL.